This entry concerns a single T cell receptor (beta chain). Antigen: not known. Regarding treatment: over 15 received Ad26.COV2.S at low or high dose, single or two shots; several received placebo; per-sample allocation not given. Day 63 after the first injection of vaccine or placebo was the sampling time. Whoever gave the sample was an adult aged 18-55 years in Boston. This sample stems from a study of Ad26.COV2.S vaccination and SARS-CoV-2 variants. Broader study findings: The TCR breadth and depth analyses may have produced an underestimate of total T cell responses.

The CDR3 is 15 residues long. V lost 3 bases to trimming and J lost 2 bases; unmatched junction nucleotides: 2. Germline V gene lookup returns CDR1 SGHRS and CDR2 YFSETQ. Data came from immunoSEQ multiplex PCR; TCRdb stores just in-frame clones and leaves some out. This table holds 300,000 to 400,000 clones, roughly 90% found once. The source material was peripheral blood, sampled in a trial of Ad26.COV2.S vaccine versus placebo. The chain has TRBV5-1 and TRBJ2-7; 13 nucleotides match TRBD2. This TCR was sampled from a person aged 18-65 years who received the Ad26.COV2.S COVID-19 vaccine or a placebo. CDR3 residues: CASSWGTSGTYEQYF. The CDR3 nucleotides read TGCGCCAGCAGCTGGGGGACTAGCGGGACCTACGAGCAGTACTTC.